The 25 T cell receptor beta chains given below trace back to one sample, sequenced in a study of identifying expanded T cells in peripheral blood. Clones were sequenced by immunoSEQ multiplex PCR, and TCRdb holds only the in-frame ones, with some missing. The sample holds approximately 81,000 clones, over 80% seen once. Specimen: blood. The receptor set was obtained from a person between 18 and 70 years old in good health.

This chain links TRBV5-1 with TRBJ1-2; the D gene is possibly TRBD1 (5 bases). The CDR3 consists of 15 residues. V was cut by 2 bases and J by 2 bases, with 13 bases left in between. In germline, CDR1 is SGHRS, CDR2 YFSETQ. The CDR3 is CASSFSGPSNYGYTF. The CDR3 DNA is TGCGCCAGCAGCTTTTCGGGACCCTCGAACTATGGCTACACCTTC.

This clone was observed once. The V gene is TRBV28, the J gene TRBJ2-3, with unresolved D. Per germline, CDR1 MDHEN and CDR2 SYDVKM. The V and J ends lost 4 bases and 0 bases respectively, with 5 bases between them. This CDR3 has 13 residues. The CDR3: CASSSPSTDTQYF. CDR3 DNA sequence: TGTGCCAGCAGTTCCCCTAGCACAGATACGCAGTATTTT.

V and J are TRBV5-8 and TRBJ2-7; tentatively, D is TRBD1 (5 bases). V was clipped by 4 bases and J by 3 bases, with 14 bases between them. Germline V gene lookup returns CDR1 SGHTS and CDR2 YDEGEE. The CDR3 covers 14 residues. CDR3 DNA: TGTGCCAGCAGCCTGTCCACAGGCCACTACGAGCAGTACTTC. The encoded protein is CASSLSTGHYEQYF.

The chain has TRBV9 and TRBJ2-2, with TRBD1 matching over 7 bases. This CDR3 has 15 amino acids. CDR1 and CDR2 from the germline V gene are SGDLS and YYNGEE. The V gene end was trimmed by 4 bases and the J gene end by 1 base; junction bases not matched to a gene: 4. The CDR3 loop reads CASSLRTGNTGELFF. CDR3 DNA: TGTGCCAGCAGCCTCAGGACAGGGAACACCGGGGAGCTGTTTTTT.

The chain employs TRBV5-4 and TRBJ2-7, with D possibly called TRBD1 or TRBD2 (5 bases each). Trimming left V 3 bases short and J 7 bases short, with 14 bases between. Germline V gene data show CDR1 as SGHNT and CDR2 as YYREEE (reference sequence). This CDR3 contains 13 residues. CDR3 region: CASSWDREGEQYF. Here the CDR3 DNA reads TGTGCCAGCAGCTGGGACCGAGAGGGGGAGCAGTACTTC. Filled out from reference TRBV5-4 and TRBJ2-7, the complete variable domain reads ETGVTQSPTHLIKTRGQQVTLRCSSQSGHNTVSWYQQALGQGPQFIFQYYREEENGRGNFPPRFSGLQFPNYSSELNVNALELDDSALYLCASSWDREGEQYFGPGTRLTVT.

V is TRBV7-3 and J is TRBJ2-3; 10 bases are shared with TRBD2. Germline loops: CDR1 SGHTA, CDR2 FQGTGA. This CDR3 is 16 amino acids long. The J segment lost 0 bases and the V segment lost 5 bases, leaving 5 bases of the junction unmatched. The DNA of the CDR3 is TGTGCCAGCAGCCCCGGACTAGCGGCTAGCACAGATACGCAGTATTTT. Translated, it gives CASSPGLAASTDTQYF. Complete variable domain (other parts from reference TRBV7-3 and TRBJ2-3): GAGVSQTPSNKVTEKGKYVELRCDPISGHTALYWYRQSLGQGPEFLIYFQGTGAADDSGLPNDRFFAVRPEGSVSTLKIQRTERGDSAVYLCASSPGLAASTDTQYFGPGTRLTVL.

The chain uses TRBV7-2 and TRBJ2-7; D is possibly TRBD1 (5 bases). The V end lost 0 bases, the J end lost 3 bases, and 9 bases lay between the germline ends. The CDR3 loop spans 14 amino acids. Germline-derived CDR1 and CDR2 are SGHTA and FQGNSA. The CDR3 DNA follows: TGTGCCAGCAGCTTAGCTGCAGGGAACTACGAGCAGTACTTC. Translation gives CASSLAAGNYEQYF. The variable domain in full, completed from reference TRBV7-2 and TRBJ2-7, reads GAGVSQSPSNKVTEKGKDVELRCDPISGHTALYWYRQSLGQGLEFLIYFQGNSAPDKSGLPSDRFSAERTGGSVSTLTIQRTQQEDSAVYLCASSLAAGNYEQYFGPGTRLTVT.

This chain joins TRBV7-6 and TRBJ2-1; possibly TRBD2 for D (6 bases). V was pared by 5 bases and J by 5 bases, with 13 bases between. The germline V gene has CDR1 SGHVS and CDR2 FNYEAQ. The CDR3 sequence is 14 residues long. The CDR3 loop reads CASSTSGGNNEQFF. CDR3 coding DNA: TGTGCCAGCAGCACCTCTGGGGGGAACAATGAGCAGTTCTTC.

This chain connects TRBV14 to TRBJ1-1; D possibly corresponds to TRBD1 (6 bases). V shed 3 bases and J shed 2 bases, with 13 bases lying between them. This CDR3 has 15 residues. CDR1 SGHDN and CDR2 FVKESK come from the germline V gene. This CDR3 reads CASSQGTYRNTEAFF. DNA for the CDR3: TGTGCCAGCAGCCAGGGGACATACCGAAACACTGAAGCTTTCTTT.

The table lists this clone with a count of one. V is TRBV2 and J is TRBJ2-1; 8 nucleotides match TRBD2. The CDR3 consists of 13 residues. In germline, CDR1 is SNHLY, CDR2 FYNNEI. The J segment lost 15 bases and the V segment lost 4 bases, leaving 11 bases of the junction unmatched. The CDR3 sequence: CASSGPASGSGFF. The CDR3, as DNA: TGTGCCAGCAGTGGCCCGGCTAGCGGGTCCGGGTTCTTC. The entire variable domain, with the rest obtained from reference TRBV2 and TRBJ2-1, is as follows: EPEVTQTPSHQVTQMGQEVILRCVPISNHLYFYWYRQILGQKVEFLVSFYNNEISEKSEIFDDQFSVERPDGSNFTLKIRSTKLEDSAMYFCASSGPASGSGFFGPGTRLTVL.

This clone has only a few counts. The chain recombines TRBV5-4 with TRBJ1-1, with 9 bases identical to TRBD1. Germline CDR1 is SGHNT and CDR2 is YYREEE (reference sequence). Germline trimming cut 5 bases from V and 0 bases from J; bases unmatched to any gene: 8. This CDR3 region has 16 residues. This CDR3 is CASRSRTGEMNTEAFF. The CDR3 DNA reads TGTGCCAGCAGATCCCGGACAGGGGAAATGAACACTGAAGCTTTCTTT.

V gene TRBV6-5 combines with J gene TRBJ2-7; possible D gene TRBD2, 5 bases. The CDR3 loop spans 15 amino acids. The germline gives CDR1 MNHEY, CDR2 SVGAGI. The germline V and J ends were trimmed by 4 bases and 0 bases, with 13 bases remaining between them. CDR3 sequence reads: CASSSGPEGSYEQYF. Here the CDR3 DNA reads TGTGCCAGCAGTTCCGGGCCCGAGGGCTCCTACGAGCAGTACTTC.

This rearrangement joins TRBV9 to TRBJ1-2; maybe TRBD1 (6 bases). The V and J ends lost 3 bases and 3 bases respectively, with 15 bases between them. Looked up from germline, CDR1 is SGDLS and CDR2 is YYNGEE. This CDR3 is built from 15 residues. CDR3 region: CASSAGSGEDYGYTF. Here the CDR3 DNA reads TGTGCCAGCAGCGCTGGCTCAGGGGAGGACTATGGCTACACCTTC. The full variable domain, rest sourced from reference TRBV9 and TRBJ1-2, is DSGVTQTPKHLITATGQRVTLRCSPRSGDLSVYWYQQSLDQGLQFLIQYYNGEERAKGNILERFSAQQFPDLHSELNLSSLELGDSALYFCASSAGSGEDYGYTFGSGTRLTVV.

CDR3 amino acids: CASSNRVLAKNIQYF. The CDR3 DNA reads as TGTGCCAGTAGTAACAGGGTGTTAGCCAAAAACATTCAGTACTTC. This chain links TRBV19 with TRBJ2-4; D perhaps matches TRBD1 (6 bases). The ends were cut back, 4 bases at V and 0 bases at J, with 10 bases in the middle. Germline-derived CDR1 and CDR2 are LNHDA and SQIVND (reference sequence). The CDR3 extends over 15 amino acids.

This clone was detected only a few times. The V call is TRBV7-2, the J call TRBJ2-2; 10 bases are a match to TRBD1. V trimming: 7 bases; J trimming: 1 base; junction bases outside the gene matches: 9. The CDR3 spans 17 residues. Germline V gene sequence: CDR1 SGHTA, CDR2 FQGNSA. The CDR3 bases are TGTGCCAGCACCGCGGGACAGGGGCAACTGAACACCGGGGAGCTGTTTTTT. This translates into CASTAGQGQLNTGELFF.

The V and J genes are TRBV28 and TRBJ2-1; 9 nucleotides line up with TRBD1. The CDR3 loop spans 15 amino acids. V gave up 9 bases and J gave up 8 bases; unmatched junction bases: 14. From germline, CDR1 is MDHEN and CDR2 SYDVKM. For the CDR3, the DNA is TGTGCCAGTCGCCTTCCGGGACAGGGCAACTATGAGCAGTTCTTC. Translated: CASRLPGQGNYEQFF.

V is TRBV4-1 and J is TRBJ2-3; possibly TRBD1 for D (5 bases). With 2 bases removed from V and 5 bases from J, the gap between germline ends came to 5 bases. In germline, CDR1 is MGHRA, CDR2 YSYEKL. This CDR3 has 12 amino acids. The CDR3 sequence: CASSQRGDTQYF. The CDR3, as DNA: TGCGCCAGCAGCCAAAGGGGAGATACGCAGTATTTT.

The chain employs TRBV27 and TRBJ1-1; 10 nucleotides match TRBD1. J gave up 5 bases and V 6 bases, and 3 bases lay outside the gene matches. Germline V gives CDR1 MNHEY, CDR2 SMNVEV (reference sequence). The CDR3 length is 13 residues. CDR3 sequence reads: CASRWTGGTEAFF. The CDR3 DNA follows: TGTGCCAGCAGGTGGACAGGGGGGACTGAAGCTTTCTTT.

The chain recombines TRBV7-9 with TRBJ2-1; 10 nucleotides match TRBD2. This CDR3 is 14 amino acids long. The germline V gene encodes CDR1 SEHNR and CDR2 FQNEAQ (reference sequence). V gave up 3 bases and J gave up 8 bases; unmatched junction bases: 4. CDR3 nucleotide sequence: TGTGCCAGCAGCTTGAGCGGGAGGGCCCATGAGCAGTTCTTC. Translated: CASSLSGRAHEQFF.

V and J are TRBV7-2 and TRBJ2-1; 8 bases are shared with TRBD2. This CDR3 has 13 amino acids. Germline V CDR1 and CDR2: SGHTA, FQGNSA. Unmatched junction bases numbered 4, after V lost 0 bases and J lost 12 bases. This CDR3 is CASSLAVSGTQFF. The CDR3 DNA follows: TGTGCCAGCAGCTTAGCGGTTAGCGGGACGCAGTTCTTC.

The J gene is TRBJ2-5, the V gene TRBV28; D uncertain. The CDR3 has 15 residues. Deletions cut 7 bases from V and 5 bases from J, with 20 bases between. Germline V gene data show CDR1 as MDHEN and CDR2 as SYDVKM. The CDR3, as DNA: TGTGCCAGCATACTTTCTCTCGGGCCCTCGGAGACCCAGTACTTC. It codes for CASILSLGPSETQYF. The complete variable domain, with remaining parts taken from reference TRBV28 and TRBJ2-5, reads DVKVTQSSRYLVKRTGEKVFLECVQDMDHENMFWYRQDPGLGLRLIYFSYDVKMKEKGDIPEGYSVSREKKERFSLILESASTNQTSMYLCASILSLGPSETQYFGPGTRLLVL.

This sequence joins TRBV7-2 and TRBJ1-1, with a weak D call TRBD1 (5 bases). The CDR3 runs to 13 residues. V was trimmed by 3 bases and J by 8 bases, leaving 13 bases between them. CDR1 SGHTA and CDR2 FQGNSA come from the germline V gene. Here the CDR3 DNA reads TGTGCCAGCAGCTTTAACCGGGACCAGGAAGCTTTCTTT. As protein: CASSFNRDQEAFF.

The DNA for the CDR3 is TGTGCCAGCACCGGGGGGTATTCCTACGAGCAGTACTTC. Protein: CASTGGYSYEQYF. The V and J genes are TRBV6-5 and TRBJ2-7; 7 nucleotides align to TRBD2. Germline assignment: CDR1 MNHEY and CDR2 SVGAGI. The junction had 4 bases not matched to a gene; V was cut back by 7 bases and J by 1 base. The CDR3 runs to 13 residues.

The chain uses TRBV6-5 and TRBJ1-1, with 9 positions matching TRBD1. Germline CDR1 reads MNHEY; CDR2 reads SVGAGI. The CDR3 has 15 residues. V trimming: 6 bases; J trimming: 1 base; junction bases outside the gene matches: 6. CDR3 nucleotide sequence: TGTGCCAGCAGGGGACAGGGATCGGGGAACACTGAAGCTTTCTTT. It translates to CASRGQGSGNTEAFF.

The chain joins TRBV5-1 to TRBJ2-7; D may match TRBD1 or TRBD2 (5 bases each). The germline V and J ends were trimmed by 4 bases and 2 bases, with 10 bases remaining between them. Germline V gives CDR1 SGHRS, CDR2 YFSETQ. This CDR3 comprises 13 residues. The CDR3 spells CASSRDGPYEQYF. In DNA form, the CDR3 reads TGCGCCAGCAGCCGGGACGGACCCTACGAGCAGTACTTC.